This entry concerns a single T cell receptor (beta chain). What it binds is unknown. CDR1 is DFQATT and CDR2 is SNEGSKA in the germline V gene (reference sequence). V was shortened by 3 bases and J by 2 bases, with 13 bases between the two germline ends. This CDR3 spans 14 amino acids. This sample was taken from a study of response to subunit inactivated influenza vaccine. Study results and caveats: Authors suggested each seasonal flu vaccination may recruit only limited numbers of new T cells.

TCRdb redid the calling of the RT-PCR reads with MiXCR, one entry per CDR3 protein. The sample lists about 500,000 distinct CDR3 sequences; approximately 15% were seen once. The chain employs TRBV20-1 and TRBJ2-5; D remains ambiguous. The material was CD4+ T cells sorted from PBMCs, obtained about 24 months after vaccination. This sequence was found in a man aged 50-75 years who received an inactivated influenza vaccine. The CDR3 reads CSARPFGNQETQYF. The CDR3 DNA follows: TGCAGTGCTAGGCCTTTTGGGAATCAAGAGACCCAGTACTTC.